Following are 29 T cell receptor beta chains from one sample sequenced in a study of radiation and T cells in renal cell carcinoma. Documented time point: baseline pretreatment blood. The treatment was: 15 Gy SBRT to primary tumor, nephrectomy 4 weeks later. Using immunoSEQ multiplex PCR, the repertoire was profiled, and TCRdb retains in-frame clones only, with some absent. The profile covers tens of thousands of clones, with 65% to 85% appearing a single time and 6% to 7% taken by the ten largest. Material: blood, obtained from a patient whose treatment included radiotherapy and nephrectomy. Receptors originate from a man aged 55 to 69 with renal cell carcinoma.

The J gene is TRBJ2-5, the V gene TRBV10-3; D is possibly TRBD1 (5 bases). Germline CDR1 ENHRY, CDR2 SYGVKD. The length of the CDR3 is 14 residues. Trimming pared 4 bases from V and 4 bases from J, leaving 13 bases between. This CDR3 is CAISGARGGETQYF. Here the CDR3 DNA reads TGTGCCATCAGTGGGGCTAGGGGTGGAGAGACCCAGTACTTC.

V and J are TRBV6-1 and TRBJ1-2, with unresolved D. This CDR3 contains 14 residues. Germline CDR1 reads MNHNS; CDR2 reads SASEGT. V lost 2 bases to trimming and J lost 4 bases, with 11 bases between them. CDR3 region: CASSEYEGFYGYTF. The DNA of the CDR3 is TGTGCCAGCAGTGAATACGAGGGATTCTATGGCTACACCTTC.

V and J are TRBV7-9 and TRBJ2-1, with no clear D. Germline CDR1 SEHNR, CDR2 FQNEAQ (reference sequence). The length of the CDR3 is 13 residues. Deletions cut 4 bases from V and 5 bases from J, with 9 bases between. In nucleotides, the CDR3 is TGTGCCAGCAGCTCCGCGCTAGACAATGAGCAGTTCTTC. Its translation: CASSSALDNEQFF. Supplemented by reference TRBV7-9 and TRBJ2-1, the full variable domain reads DTGVSQNPRHKITKRGQNVTFRCDPISEHNRLYWYRQTLGQGPEFLTYFQNEAQLEKSRLLSDRFSAERPKGSFSTLEIQRTEQGDSAMYLCASSSALDNEQFFGPGTRLTVL.

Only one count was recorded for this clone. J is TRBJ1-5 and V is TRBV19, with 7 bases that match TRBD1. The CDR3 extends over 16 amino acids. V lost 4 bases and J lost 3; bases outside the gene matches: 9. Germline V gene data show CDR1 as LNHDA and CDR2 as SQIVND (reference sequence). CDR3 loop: CASSKKAQGFNQPQHF. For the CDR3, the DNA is TGTGCCAGTAGTAAGAAGGCACAGGGGTTCAATCAGCCCCAGCATTTT.

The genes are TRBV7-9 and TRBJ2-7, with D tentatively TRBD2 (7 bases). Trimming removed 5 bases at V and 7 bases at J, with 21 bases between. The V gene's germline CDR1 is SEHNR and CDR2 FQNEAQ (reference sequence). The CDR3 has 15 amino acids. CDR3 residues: CASSPPDGGRREQYF. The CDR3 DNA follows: TGTGCCAGCAGCCCTCCGGACGGGGGGCGCCGGGAGCAGTACTTC.

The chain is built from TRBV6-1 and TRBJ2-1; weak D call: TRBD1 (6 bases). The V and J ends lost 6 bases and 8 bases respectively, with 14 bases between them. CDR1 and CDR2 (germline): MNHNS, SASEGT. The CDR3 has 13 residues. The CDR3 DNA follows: TGTGCCAGCAGGGAACAGGGCCGTCATGAGCAGTTCTTC. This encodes CASREQGRHEQFF.

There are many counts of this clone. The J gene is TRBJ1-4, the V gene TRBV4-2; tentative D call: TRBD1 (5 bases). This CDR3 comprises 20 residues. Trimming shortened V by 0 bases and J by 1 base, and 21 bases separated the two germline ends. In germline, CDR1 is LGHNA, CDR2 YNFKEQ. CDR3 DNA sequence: TGTGCCAGCAGCCAAGACCGGGGGGGACTTGGACCGGAAACTAATGAAAAACTGTTTTTT. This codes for CASSQDRGGLGPETNEKLFF.

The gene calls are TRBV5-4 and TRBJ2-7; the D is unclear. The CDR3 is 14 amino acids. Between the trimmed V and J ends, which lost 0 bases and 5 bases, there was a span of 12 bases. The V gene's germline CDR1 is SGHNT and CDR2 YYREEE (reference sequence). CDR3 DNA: TGTGCCAGCAGCTTGGACGGAAGGGCCCACGAGCAGTACTTC. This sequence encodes CASSLDGRAHEQYF. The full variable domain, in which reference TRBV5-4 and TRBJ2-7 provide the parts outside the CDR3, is ETGVTQSPTHLIKTRGQQVTLRCSSQSGHNTVSWYQQALGQGPQFIFQYYREEENGRGNFPPRFSGLQFPNYSSELNVNALELDDSALYLCASSLDGRAHEQYFGPGTRLTVT.

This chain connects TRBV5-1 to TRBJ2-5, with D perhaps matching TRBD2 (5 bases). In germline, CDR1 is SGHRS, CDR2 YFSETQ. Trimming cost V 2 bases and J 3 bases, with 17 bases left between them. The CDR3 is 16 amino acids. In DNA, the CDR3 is TGCGCCAGCAGCTTTCAAGCGGAGACCGTCGAAGAGACCCAGTACTTC. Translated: CASSFQAETVEETQYF.

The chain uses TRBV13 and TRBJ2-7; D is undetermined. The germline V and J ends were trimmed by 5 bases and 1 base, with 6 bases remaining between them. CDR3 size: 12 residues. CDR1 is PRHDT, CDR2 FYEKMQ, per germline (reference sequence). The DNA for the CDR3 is TGTGCCAGCAGCCTTTTTTCCTACGAGCAGTACTTC. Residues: CASSLFSYEQYF. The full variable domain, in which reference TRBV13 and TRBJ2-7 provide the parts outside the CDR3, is AAGVIQSPRHLIKEKRETATLKCYPIPRHDTVYWYQQGPGQDPQFLISFYEKMQSDKGSIPDRFSAQQFSDYHSELNMSSLELGDSALYFCASSLFSYEQYFGPGTRLTVT.

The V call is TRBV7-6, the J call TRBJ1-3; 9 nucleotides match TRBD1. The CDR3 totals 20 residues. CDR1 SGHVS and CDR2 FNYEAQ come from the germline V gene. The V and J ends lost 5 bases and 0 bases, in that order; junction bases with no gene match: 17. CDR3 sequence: CASSHNPGTGYRPSGNTIYF. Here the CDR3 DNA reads TGTGCCAGCAGCCACAACCCCGGGACAGGGTATCGCCCCTCTGGAAACACCATATATTTT.

CDR3 residues: CASSLSIDTQYF. The CDR3 nucleotides read TGTGCCAGCAGCTTATCAATTGATACGCAGTATTTT. The rearrangement links TRBV7-2 to TRBJ2-3, with unresolved D. The V end lost 2 bases, the J end lost 6 bases, and 6 bases lay between the germline ends. Germline lookup yields CDR1 SGHTA and CDR2 FQGNSA. The CDR3 spans 12 residues.

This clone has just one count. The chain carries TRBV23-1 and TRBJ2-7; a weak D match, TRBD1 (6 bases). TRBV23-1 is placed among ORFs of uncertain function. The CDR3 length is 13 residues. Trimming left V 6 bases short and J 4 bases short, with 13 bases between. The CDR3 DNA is TGCGCCAGCAGGAAACAGGGCCCATACGAGCAGTACTTC. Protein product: CASRKQGPYEQYF.

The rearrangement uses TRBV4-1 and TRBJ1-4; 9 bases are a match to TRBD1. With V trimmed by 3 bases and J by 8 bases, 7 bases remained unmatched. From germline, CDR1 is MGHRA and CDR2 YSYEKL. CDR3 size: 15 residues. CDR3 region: CASSHPGQGVEKLFF. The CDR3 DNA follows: TGCGCCAGCAGCCATCCGGGACAGGGTGTGGAAAAACTGTTTTTT.

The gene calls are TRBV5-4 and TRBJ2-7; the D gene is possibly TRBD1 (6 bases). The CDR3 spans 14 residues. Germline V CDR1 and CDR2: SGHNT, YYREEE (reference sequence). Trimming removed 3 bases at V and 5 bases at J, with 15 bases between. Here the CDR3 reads CASSYGRTAHEQYF. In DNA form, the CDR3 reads TGTGCCAGCAGCTACGGACGGACAGCCCACGAGCAGTACTTC.

The CDR3 is CATSRSRTLENTEAFF. CDR3 bases: TGTGCCACCAGCAGGAGCAGGACCCTCGAGAACACTGAAGCTTTCTTT. The V gene is TRBV15, the J gene TRBJ1-1, with D unresolved. The CDR3 sequence is 16 residues long. Trimming removed 3 bases from V and 1 base from J, with 15 bases in between. Germline V gene lookup returns CDR1 LNHNV and CDR2 YYDKDF (reference sequence).

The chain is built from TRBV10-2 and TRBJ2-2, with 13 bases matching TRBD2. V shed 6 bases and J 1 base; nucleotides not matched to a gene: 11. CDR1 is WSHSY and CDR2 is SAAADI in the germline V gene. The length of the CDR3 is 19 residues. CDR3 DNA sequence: TGCGCCAGCAGCATGACTAGCGGGAGGCAGATTATGAACACCGGGGAGCTGTTTTTT. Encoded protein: CASSMTSGRQIMNTGELFF.

The CDR3 DNA follows: TGTGCCACCAGCAGAACCACCGGGACAGGGGGCGATGAGCAGTTCTTC. Residues: CATSRTTGTGGDEQFF. The J gene is TRBJ2-1, the V gene TRBV15; 12 positions match TRBD1. V lost 2 bases to trimming and J lost 8 bases; unmatched junction nucleotides: 7. Germline-derived CDR1 and CDR2 are LNHNV and YYDKDF (reference sequence). The CDR3 spans 16 residues.

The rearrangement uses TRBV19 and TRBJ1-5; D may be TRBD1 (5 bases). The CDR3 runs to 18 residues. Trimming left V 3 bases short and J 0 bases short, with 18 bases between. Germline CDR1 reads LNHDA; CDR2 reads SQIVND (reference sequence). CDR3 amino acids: CASSIWGGGADSNQPQHF. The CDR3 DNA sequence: TGTGCCAGTAGTATTTGGGGAGGCGGGGCGGATAGCAATCAGCCCCAGCATTTT. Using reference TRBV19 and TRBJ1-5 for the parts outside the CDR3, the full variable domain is DGGITQSPKYLFRKEGQNVTLSCEQNLNHDAMYWYRQDPGQGLRLIYYSQIVNDFQKGDIAEGYSVSREKKESFPLTVTSAQKNPTAFYLCASSIWGGGADSNQPQHFGDGTRLSIL.

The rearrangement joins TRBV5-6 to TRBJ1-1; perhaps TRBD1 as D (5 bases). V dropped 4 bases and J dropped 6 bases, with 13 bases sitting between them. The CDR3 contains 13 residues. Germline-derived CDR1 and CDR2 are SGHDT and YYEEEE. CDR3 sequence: CASSHPRGSEAFF. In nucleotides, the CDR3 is TGTGCCAGCAGCCACCCGCGGGGGTCTGAAGCTTTCTTT. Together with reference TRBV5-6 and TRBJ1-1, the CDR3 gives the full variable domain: DAGVTQSPTHLIKTRGQQVTLRCSPKSGHDTVSWYQQALGQGPQFIFQYYEEEERQRGNFPDRFSGHQFPNYSSELNVNALLLGDSALYLCASSHPRGSEAFFGQGTRLTVV.

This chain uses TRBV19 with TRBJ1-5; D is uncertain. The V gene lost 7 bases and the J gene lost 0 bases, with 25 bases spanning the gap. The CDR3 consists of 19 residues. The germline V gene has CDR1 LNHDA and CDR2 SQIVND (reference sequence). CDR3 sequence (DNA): TGTGCCAGTAAAATTGGGTCGAACCAAGGAAGCTATAGCAATCAGCCCCAGCATTTT. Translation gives CASKIGSNQGSYSNQPQHF.

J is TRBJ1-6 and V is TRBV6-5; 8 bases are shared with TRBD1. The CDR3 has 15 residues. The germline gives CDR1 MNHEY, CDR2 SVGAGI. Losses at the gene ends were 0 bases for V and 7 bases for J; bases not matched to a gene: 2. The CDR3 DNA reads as TGTGCCAGCAGTTACTCTCAGGGGGCCAATTCACCCCTCCACTTT. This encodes CASSYSQGANSPLHF.

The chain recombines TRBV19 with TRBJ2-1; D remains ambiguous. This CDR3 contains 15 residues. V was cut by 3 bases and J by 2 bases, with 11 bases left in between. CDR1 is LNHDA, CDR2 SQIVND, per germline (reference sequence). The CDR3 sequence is CASSIGTITYNEQFF. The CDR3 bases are TGTGCCAGTAGTATCGGAACTATCACCTACAATGAGCAGTTCTTC.

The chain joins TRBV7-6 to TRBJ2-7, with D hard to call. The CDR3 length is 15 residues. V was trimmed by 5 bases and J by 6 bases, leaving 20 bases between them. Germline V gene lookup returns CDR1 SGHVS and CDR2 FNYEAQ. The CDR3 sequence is CASSPEGPLVAEQYF. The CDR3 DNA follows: TGTGCCAGCAGCCCAGAAGGGCCCCTGGTGGCCGAGCAGTACTTC.

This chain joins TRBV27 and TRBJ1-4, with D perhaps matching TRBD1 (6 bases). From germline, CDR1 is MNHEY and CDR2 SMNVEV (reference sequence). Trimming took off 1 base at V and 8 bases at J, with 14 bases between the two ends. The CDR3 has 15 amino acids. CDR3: CASSLFAGAQEKLFF. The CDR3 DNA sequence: TGTGCCAGCAGTTTATTTGCGGGGGCGCAGGAAAAACTGTTTTTT.

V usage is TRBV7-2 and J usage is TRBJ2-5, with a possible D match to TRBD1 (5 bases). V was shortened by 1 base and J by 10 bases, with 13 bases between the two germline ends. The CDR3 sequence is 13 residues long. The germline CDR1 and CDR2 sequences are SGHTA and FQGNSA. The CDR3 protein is CASSLDVVGDQYF. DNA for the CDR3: TGTGCCAGCAGCTTAGACGTTGTAGGGGACCAGTACTTC.

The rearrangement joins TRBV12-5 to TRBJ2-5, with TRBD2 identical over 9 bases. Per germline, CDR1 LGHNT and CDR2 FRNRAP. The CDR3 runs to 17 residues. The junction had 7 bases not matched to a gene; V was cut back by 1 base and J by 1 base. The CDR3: CASGLATTSGTQETQYF. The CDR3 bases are TGTGCTAGTGGTTTGGCAACGACTAGCGGTACCCAAGAGACCCAGTACTTC.

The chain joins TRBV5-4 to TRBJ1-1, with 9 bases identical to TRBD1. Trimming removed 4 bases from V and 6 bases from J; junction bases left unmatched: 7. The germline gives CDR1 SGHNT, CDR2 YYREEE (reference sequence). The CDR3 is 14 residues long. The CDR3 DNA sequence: TGTGCCAGCAGCGATCGGGACAGGGTGCCTGAAGCTTTCTTT. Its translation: CASSDRDRVPEAFF.

The CDR3 region has the DNA TGTGCCAGCAGACCCTCACCGGGCGGGAGAGAGACCCAGTACTTC. The encoded protein is CASRPSPGGRETQYF. The rearrangement uses TRBV2 and TRBJ2-5; 7 bases agree with TRBD2. Per germline, CDR1 SNHLY and CDR2 FYNNEI. V lost 6 bases and J lost 4; bases outside the gene matches: 11. This CDR3 comprises 15 residues.